The sequence of this T cell receptor beta chain was determined in a study of cytomegalovirus exposure and HLA in healthy donors. Study in general: There were 300 to 400 genotyped donors. Of these, 81% fell in the genetic ancestry cluster associated with self-reported Caucasian donors. Whole-study findings and limits: Sequences of the TCR beta chain were said to predict the HLA-A and HLA-B alleles of most subjects accurately.

In regard to this clone: What it binds is not known. At one boundary the junction diverges from the germline segment, which might be a read error.

This CDR3 has 12 residues. Germline CDR1 reads SEHNR; CDR2 reads FQNEAQ (reference sequence). The PCR ran on 60 Vbeta and 13 Jbeta primers. This table comes from immunoSEQ multiplex PCR, and its TCRdb copy is limited to in-frame clones, with some not included. The sample yields 200,000 to 250,000 clones, under 70% seen once. This TCR was recovered from a man in his forties in good health and CMV-seropositive. The chain combines TRBV7-9 with TRBJ2-7; no clear D. The sample comprised PBMCs. The CDR3 DNA is TGTTCCAGCAGCTTAACCCGTACGGGGCAGTACTTC. Amino acids: CSSSLTRTGQYF. Based on the CDR3 plus reference TRBV7-9 and TRBJ2-7, the full variable domain is DTGVSQNPRHKITKRGQNVTFRCDPISEHNRLYWYRQTLGQGPEFLTYFQNEAQLEKSRLLSDRFSAERPKGSFSTLEIQRTEQGDSAMYLCSSSLTRTGQYFGPGTRLTVT.